A selection of T cell receptor beta chains follows, all from one sample in a study of T cell repertoires in cytomegalovirus infection. These receptors lack a known antigen. TCRdb re-called the reads through MiXCR, storing one row per CDR3 protein. The repertoire holds approximately 730,000 distinct CDR3 sequences, with roughly 36% as singletons. The sequenced sample was cultured PBMCs, obtained from culture after CMV antigen stimulation. All receptors derive from a human donor in good health (CMV status not recorded). Some clones in this sample may be carry-over from other donors' samples. Both conserved end residues are part of each CDR3. The order of the fields is CDR3 DNA, CDR3 protein, J gene, CDR3 length, D gene, clone size, V gene. The D gene is left open where the match is weak. The size of a clone is reported for some rows only, either as once, few or many, or as a class for expanded clones.

TGTGCCAGCAGTTTAAAGGGCCCCCAGCGGGGGGGCTCCTACAATGAGCAGTTCTTC	CASSLKGPQRGGSYNEQFF	TRBJ2-1	19	TRBD2	.	TRBV27
TGTGCCTGTGGTGTCACAGATACGCAGTATTTT	CACGVTDTQYF	TRBJ2-3	11	.	.	TRBV11-2
TGTGCCAGCAGTTACCAACACCTGACCGGGGAGCTGTTTTTT	CASSYQHLTGELFF	TRBJ2-2	14	.	once	TRBV6-5
TGTGCCAGCAATCAGGGGGACACTGAAGCTTTCTTT	CASNQGDTEAFF	TRBJ1-1	12	TRBD1	.	TRBV12-3/TRBV12-4
TGCGCCAGCAGCCAGGCTAGCGGGAGTGACCTCTCCTACGAGCAGTACTTC	CASSQASGSDLSYEQYF	TRBJ2-7	17	TRBD2	few	TRBV4-1
TGCAGTGCACCCGGGACAGGGATGGGATATGGCTACACCTTC	CSAPGTGMGYGYTF	TRBJ1-2	14	TRBD1	.	TRBV20-1
TGTGCCAGCAGTTACAGAGAGGGAACGATAAATTCACCCCTCCACTTT	CASSYREGTINSPLHF	TRBJ1-6	16	.	.	TRBV6-5
TGTGCCAGCAGTTCGCCGGGACAGAGGGTCAATGAGCAGTTCTTC	CASSSPGQRVNEQFF	TRBJ2-1	15	TRBD1	.	TRBV27
TGTGCCAGCAGCTTAGATCCGGGAAACACCATATATTTT	CASSLDPGNTIYF	TRBJ1-3	13	.	many	TRBV5-1
TGTGCCAGCTCCTGGCAGGGGACGAACACTGAAGCTTTCTTT	CASSWQGTNTEAFF	TRBJ1-1	14	.	.	TRBV12-3/TRBV12-4
TGTGCCAGCAGCGCCGGGACAGGGGGCGAGACCCAGTACTTC	CASSAGTGGETQYF	TRBJ2-5	14	TRBD1	many	TRBV7-8
TGTGCCAGCAGGGGGGACAGGGGGTATTACAATGAGCAGTTCTTC	CASRGDRGYYNEQFF	TRBJ2-1	15	TRBD1	.	TRBV12-3/TRBV12-4
TGTGCCAGCAGTTACTCCCCCCGGGGCGGGAGTGGAAACACCATATATTTT	CASSYSPRGGSGNTIYF	TRBJ1-3	17	.	.	TRBV6-6
TGTGCCAGCAGCCCCGGGACAGGGGGCGGGGGGGGCATCCAGCCCCAGCATTTT	CASSPGTGGGGGIQPQHF	TRBJ1-5	18	TRBD1	.	TRBV7-2
TGTGCCAGCAGCCCCGGGACAGGGGTTACTGAAGCTTTCTTT	CASSPGTGVTEAFF	TRBJ1-1	14	TRBD1	many	TRBV7-6
TGTGCCAGCAGCCCCCTAAGGACTAGCGGGGGGGTTAATGCGCAGTTCTTC	CASSPLRTSGGVNAQFF	TRBJ2-1	17	TRBD2	.	TRBV7-2
TGCAGTGCTAGGGCCCCTAGCGGAGGTGCCTACGAGCAGTACTTC	CSARAPSGGAYEQYF	TRBJ2-7	15	TRBD2	.	TRBV20-1
TGTGCCAGCAGCTTAAGAGGACTAGCGGGGGGGGGCACAGATACGCAGTATTTT	CASSLRGLAGGGTDTQYF	TRBJ2-3	18	TRBD2	many	TRBV7-2
TGTGCCAGTAGAACGGCGAGCAATCAGCCCCAGCATTTT	CASRTASNQPQHF	TRBJ1-5	13	.	many	TRBV19
TGTGCCAGCGCAGGGCGCGAAGCTTTCTTT	CASAGREAFF	TRBJ1-1	10	.	few	TRBV12-3/TRBV12-4
TGTGCCAGCAGCTTGACTAGCGGAAACTACGAGCAGTACTTC	CASSLTSGNYEQYF	TRBJ2-7	14	TRBD2	few	TRBV7-2
TGTGCCAGCAGGCGAGACAGCCCCCTGAACACTGAAGCTTTCTTT	CASRRDSPLNTEAFF	TRBJ1-1	15	.	.	TRBV12-3/TRBV12-4